The rows below give T cell receptor beta chains drawn from one sample of a study of Ad26.COV2.S vaccination and SARS-CoV-2 variants. The protocol was immunoSEQ multiplex PCR, while the TCRdb copy is restricted to in-frame clones and leaves out a portion. The sample lists about 680,000 clones, roughly 90% seen once, with around 1.4% in the top ten. The starting material was peripheral blood, obtained in a trial of Ad26.COV2.S vaccine versus placebo. These receptors were taken from a person between 18 and 59 years old who received the Ad26.COV2.S COVID-19 vaccine or a placebo. Each CDR3 is given with its conserved first and last residue.

V: TRBV30; CDR3: CAWSVESTTYEQYF
V: TRBV5-1; CDR3: CASSLLAGGRTGELFF
V: TRBV4-1; CDR3: CASSQVGGGNYNEQFF
V: TRBV27; CDR3: CASSSPGTPQHF
V: TRBV5-1; CDR3: CASSPSPGGDQPQHF
V: TRBV6-6; CDR3: CASSYSQGRSYEQYF
V: TRBV15; CDR3: CATSKPGTGELFF
V: TRBV27; CDR3: CASSLQGAGSNQPQHF
V: TRBV30; CDR3: CAWSVGGFYYGYTF
V: TRBV2; CDR3: CASSEAWGNQPQHF
V: TRBV29-1; CDR3: CSVRGGANTEAFF
V: TRBV6-5; CDR3: CASTPPDRNIQYF
V: TRBV5-6; CDR3: CASSPLANYEQYF
V: TRBV4-1; CDR3: CASSHRDGFTGNTIYF
V: TRBV6-5; CDR3: CASSYSPEYNEQFF
V: TRBV4-1; CDR3: CASSVIGRGETQYF
V: TRBV7-2; CDR3: CASSLLTSGDYEQYF